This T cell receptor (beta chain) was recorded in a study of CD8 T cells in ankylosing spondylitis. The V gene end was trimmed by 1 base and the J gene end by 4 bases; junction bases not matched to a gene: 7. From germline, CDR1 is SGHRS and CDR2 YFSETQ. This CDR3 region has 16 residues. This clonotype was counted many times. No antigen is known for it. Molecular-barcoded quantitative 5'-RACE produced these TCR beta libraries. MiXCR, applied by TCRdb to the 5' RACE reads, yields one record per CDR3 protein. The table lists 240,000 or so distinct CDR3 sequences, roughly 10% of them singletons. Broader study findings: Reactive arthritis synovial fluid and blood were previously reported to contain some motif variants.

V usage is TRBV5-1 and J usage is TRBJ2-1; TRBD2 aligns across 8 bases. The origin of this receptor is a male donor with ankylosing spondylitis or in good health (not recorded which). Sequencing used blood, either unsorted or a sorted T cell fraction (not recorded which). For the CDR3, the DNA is TGCGCCAGCAGCTTGAGTAGCGGGAATGTTTACAATGAGCAGTTCTTC. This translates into CASSLSSGNVYNEQFF.